These 9 T cell receptor beta chains came from one sample sequenced in a study of regulatory T cells in long-lasting Graves disease. Time point described: persistent/refractory GD, antithyroid drugs over 5 years with positive TRAb. TCR sequences were obtained from RNA taken from PBMCs. Construction of the TCR beta libraries employed iRepertoire HTBI primers in conjunction with Arm-PCR of CDR3 regions. TCRdb re-analysed the multiplex PCR reads in MiXCR, keeping a single row per CDR3 protein. The data hold about half a million distinct CDR3 sequences, with about 20% observed a single time. The specimen comprised peripheral blood mononuclear cells (PBMCs), sampled when the disease was refractory, from a patient treated with antithyroid drugs. All receptors come from a female donor with Graves disease.

The sample holds a few counts of this clonotype. The J gene is TRBJ2-7, the V gene TRBV20-1; 7 bases map to TRBD1. V shed 0 bases and J 2 bases; nucleotides not matched to a gene: 4. Germline V lookup: CDR1 DFQATT, CDR2 SNEGSKA (reference sequence). The CDR3 totals 14 residues. The CDR3 is CSARDGTVTYEQYF. CDR3 nucleotides: TGCAGTGCTAGAGACGGGACAGTGACCTACGAGCAGTACTTC.

CDR3: CASSSRSVTDNEQFF. For the CDR3, the DNA is TGTGCCAGTAGTTCCCGATCGGTCACCGACAATGAGCAGTTCTTC. This chain joins TRBV19 and TRBJ2-1; D remains ambiguous. Trimming took off 5 bases at V and 5 bases at J, with 16 bases between the two ends. Per the germline V gene, CDR1 is LNHDA and CDR2 is SQIVND (reference sequence). The CDR3 has 15 residues. Variable domain in full (rest from reference TRBV19 and TRBJ2-1): DGGITQSPKYLFRKEGQNVTLSCEQNLNHDAMYWYRQDPGQGLRLIYYSQIVNDFQKGDIAEGYSVSREKKESFPLTVTSAQKNPTAFYLCASSSRSVTDNEQFFGPGTRLTVL.

This clonotype came up many times. The chain joins TRBV12-3 or TRBV12-4 to TRBJ1-2; D is unclear. The CDR3 has 11 amino acids. Trimming took 3 bases from V and 7 from J, leaving 6 bases between them. The DNA for the CDR3 is TGTGCCAGCAGTTTCTCACTTGGCTACACCTTC. Amino acids: CASSFSLGYTF.

The chain carries TRBV6-5 and TRBJ2-7; no clear D gene. CDR3 size: 14 residues. V lost 4 bases to trimming and J lost 0 bases, with 10 bases between them. The germline V gene has CDR1 MNHEY and CDR2 SVGAGI. CDR3 sequence reads: CASSSTRSSYEQYF. For the CDR3, the DNA is TGTGCCAGCAGTTCGACCCGCAGCTCCTACGAGCAGTACTTC.

This clonotype was detected once. This may come from a read error, since a much larger clone is one base off. The conserved phenylalanine or tryptophan is not found at the CDR3 terminus, so this likely reflects a read error. The V call is TRBV11-3, the J call TRBJ2-5; D might be TRBD1 or TRBD2, each matching 6 bases. Per the germline V gene, CDR1 is SGHNT and CDR2 is YENEEA. Trimming took 1 base from V and 4 from J, leaving 16 bases between them. This CDR3 spans 16 amino acids. The DNA for the CDR3 is TGTGCCAGCAGCTTAGGATGGGGGGCTCGAGGAGAGACCCAGTACCTC. Residues: CASSLGWGARGETQYL.

The sample holds many counts of this clonotype. The chain links TRBV7-9 to TRBJ1-1; D is ambiguous. Deletions cut 1 base from V and 3 bases from J, with 18 bases between. Germline V gene data show CDR1 as SEHNR and CDR2 as FQNEAQ (reference sequence). The CDR3 runs to 17 residues. The CDR3 coding sequence is TGTGCCAGCAGCTTAGGGTCCTGGCCGCGGGATGACACTGAAGCTTTCTTT. Amino acid sequence: CASSLGSWPRDDTEAFF.

In its sample, this clonotype was seen many times. The genes are TRBV28 and TRBJ2-6; 9 bases line up with TRBD1. The CDR3 length is 17 residues. CDR1 MDHEN and CDR2 SYDVKM come from the germline V gene. With V trimmed by 5 bases and J by 2 bases, 7 bases remained unmatched. CDR3 sequence reads: CASSRRTGGTGANVLTF. As DNA, the CDR3 is TGTGCCAGCAGTCGAAGAACAGGGGGCACTGGGGCCAACGTCCTGACTTTC.

The chain uses TRBV19 and TRBJ2-1; D may be TRBD2 (6 bases). V lost 3 bases and J 9 bases, leaving 18 bases between the germline ends. The length of the CDR3 is 15 residues. Germline values: CDR1 LNHDA, CDR2 SQIVND (reference sequence). DNA for the CDR3: TGTGCCAGTAGTATCGCGAGGGAGGCTAACCTTGAGCAGTTCTTC. Residues: CASSIAREANLEQFF.

This clonotype has ten or more counts. This chain links TRBV29-1 with TRBJ1-2; 7 bases agree with TRBD1. Germline CDR1 SQVTM, CDR2 ANQGSEA. The V segment lost 6 bases and the J segment 4 bases; nucleotides outside the gene matches: 5. This CDR3 is 12 amino acids long. The CDR3 DNA is TGCAGCGTCGACCGACAGGGCTATGGCTACACCTTC. Its translation is CSVDRQGYGYTF.